The entry that follows covers one TCR beta chain sequence. The source of the sample is a study of blood T cell repertoires in COVID-19. Whole-study context: The analysed material was cDNA or gDNA that came from T cells, B-cell-depleted T cells, or PBMCs.

This CDR3 comprises 15 residues. The V gene's germline CDR1 is SGHTA and CDR2 FQGNSA. Trimming removed 2 bases from V and 2 bases from J, with 12 bases in between. Authors' methods: Estimated nucleated cell counts came from reference gene primer amplification. Here immunoSEQ multiplex PCR was the method, and the copy in TCRdb shows in-frame clones only, minus some. Clone size and V and J calls were adopted from that table, with D and trimming inferred from the DNA. The data show about 140,000 clones, around 90% seen once. The V gene is TRBV7-2, the J gene TRBJ2-5, with D possibly TRBD2 on 6 matching bases. This clonotype was sampled from a human donor with COVID-19, enrolled during active disease. The donor label of this sample is uncertain. Sequencing was carried out using peripheral blood. CDR3 amino acids: CASSLILGGQETQYF. Here the CDR3 DNA reads TGTGCCAGCAGCTTAATTCTGGGGGGTCAAGAGACCCAGTACTTC.